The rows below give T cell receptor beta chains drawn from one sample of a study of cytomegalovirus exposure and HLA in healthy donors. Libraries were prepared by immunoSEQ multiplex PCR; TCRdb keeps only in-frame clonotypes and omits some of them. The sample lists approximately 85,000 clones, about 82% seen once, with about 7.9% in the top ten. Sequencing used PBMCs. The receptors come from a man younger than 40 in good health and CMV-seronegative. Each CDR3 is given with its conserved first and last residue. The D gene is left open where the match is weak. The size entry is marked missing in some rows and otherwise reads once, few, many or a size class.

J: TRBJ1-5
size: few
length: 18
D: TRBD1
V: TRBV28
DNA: TGTGCCAGCAGTCGACAGGGGGTATTGGAATTAGGCAATCAGCCCCAGCATTTT
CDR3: CASSRQGVLELGNQPQHF

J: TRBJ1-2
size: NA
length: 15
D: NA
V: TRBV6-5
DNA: TGTGCCAGCAGCCCCACCCCCGGGGTGCAAGGGGGCTACACCTTC
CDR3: CASSPTPGVQGGYTF

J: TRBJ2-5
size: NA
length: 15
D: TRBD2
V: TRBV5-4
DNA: TGTGCCAGCAGCTTGCAGCGGGAGGGCCTGGAGACCCAGTACTTC
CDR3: CASSLQREGLETQYF

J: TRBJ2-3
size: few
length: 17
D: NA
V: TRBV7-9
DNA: TGTGCCAGCAGCTTAGCTGAGAGTAGCGGTAAACCAGATACGCAGTATTTT
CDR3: CASSLAESSGKPDTQYF

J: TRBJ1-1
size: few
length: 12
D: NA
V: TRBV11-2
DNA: TGTGCCAGCAGCGGACATAACACTGAAGCTTTCTTT
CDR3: CASSGHNTEAFF

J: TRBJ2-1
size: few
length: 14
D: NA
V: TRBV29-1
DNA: TGCAGCGTTGAATATTTGAGTGGAGGAGATGAGCAGTTCTTC
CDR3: CSVEYLSGGDEQFF

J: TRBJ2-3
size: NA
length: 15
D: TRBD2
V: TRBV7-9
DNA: TGTGCCAGCAGCGGACAGAGCGGGAGAGGGGATACGCAGTATTTT
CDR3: CASSGQSGRGDTQYF

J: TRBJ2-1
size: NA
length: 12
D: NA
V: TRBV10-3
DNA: TGTGCCATCAGTGAGGTCACAGGTGAGCAGTTCTTC
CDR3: CAISEVTGEQFF

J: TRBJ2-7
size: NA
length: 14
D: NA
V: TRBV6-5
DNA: TGTGCCAGCAGTTACCGGGACTCGTTCTACGAGCAGTACTTC
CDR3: CASSYRDSFYEQYF

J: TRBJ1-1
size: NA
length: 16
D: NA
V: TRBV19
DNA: TGTGCCAGTAGTAAGGTGCCAGGGGCTGTGAACACTGAAGCTTTCTTT
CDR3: CASSKVPGAVNTEAFF

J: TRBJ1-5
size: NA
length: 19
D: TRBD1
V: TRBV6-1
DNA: TGTGCCAGCAGTGAGGGGGGACAGGGGATTAATCATAGCAATCAGCCCCAGCATTTT
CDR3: CASSEGGQGINHSNQPQHF

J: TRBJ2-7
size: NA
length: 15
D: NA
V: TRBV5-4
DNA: TGTGCCAGCAGCTTGCCCGGGTCTGGTCACGGCGAGCAGTACTTC
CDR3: CASSLPGSGHGEQYF

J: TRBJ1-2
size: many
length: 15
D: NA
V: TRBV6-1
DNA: TGTGCCAGCAGTGAAGGCAGCGACCTTATTTATGGCTACACCTTC
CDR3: CASSEGSDLIYGYTF

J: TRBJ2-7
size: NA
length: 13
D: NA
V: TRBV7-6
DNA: TGTGCCAGCAGCACCCTAACTGACTACGAGCAGTACTTC
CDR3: CASSTLTDYEQYF

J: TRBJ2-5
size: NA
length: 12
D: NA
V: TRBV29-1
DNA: TGCAGCGTGCGACAGGCACAAGAGACCCAGTACTTC
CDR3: CSVRQAQETQYF

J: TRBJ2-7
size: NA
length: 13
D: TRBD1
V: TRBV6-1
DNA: TGTGCCAGCAGGAATGACAGGGGTGATGAGCAGTACTTC
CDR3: CASRNDRGDEQYF

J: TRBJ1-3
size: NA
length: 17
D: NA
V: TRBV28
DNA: TGTGCCAGCAGTCCAGCCGCAGGAGGTTTGGCCGGAAACACCATATATTTT
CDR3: CASSPAAGGLAGNTIYF

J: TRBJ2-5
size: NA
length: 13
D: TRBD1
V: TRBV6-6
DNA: TGTGCCAGCAGCACAGGGGGAATAGAGACCCAGTACTTC
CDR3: CASSTGGIETQYF